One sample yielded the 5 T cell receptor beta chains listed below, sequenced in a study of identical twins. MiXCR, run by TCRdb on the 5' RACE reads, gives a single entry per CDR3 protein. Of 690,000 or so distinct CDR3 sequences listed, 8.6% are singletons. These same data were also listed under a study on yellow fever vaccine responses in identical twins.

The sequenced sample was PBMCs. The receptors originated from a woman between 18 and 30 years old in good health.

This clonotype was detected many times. The CDR3 coding sequence is TGTGCCAGTCTCGGACAGATCTACAATGAGCAGTTCTTC. Its translation is CASLGQIYNEQFF. This chain uses TRBV28 with TRBJ2-1; a weak D match, TRBD1 (6 bases). CDR1 is MDHEN, CDR2 SYDVKM, per germline. Trimming stripped 9 bases from V and 3 bases from J, with 12 bases between. This CDR3 has 13 amino acids.

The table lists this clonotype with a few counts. The CDR3 DNA follows: TGTGCCAGCAGTCCCCGTTGGGGGGGTGACTATGGCTACACCTTC. It specifies CASSPRWGGDYGYTF. This chain links TRBV6-1 with TRBJ1-2; maybe TRBD1 (5 bases). The CDR3 has 15 amino acids. Germline lookup yields CDR1 MNHNS and CDR2 SASEGT. V was pared by 5 bases and J by 3 bases, with 16 bases between.

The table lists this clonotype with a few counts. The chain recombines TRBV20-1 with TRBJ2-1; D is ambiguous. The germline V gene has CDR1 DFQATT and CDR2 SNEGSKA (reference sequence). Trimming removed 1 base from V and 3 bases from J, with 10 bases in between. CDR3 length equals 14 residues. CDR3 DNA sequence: TGCAGTGCTAGAGGACTCCCAGGCTACAATGAGCAGTTCTTC. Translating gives CSARGLPGYNEQFF.

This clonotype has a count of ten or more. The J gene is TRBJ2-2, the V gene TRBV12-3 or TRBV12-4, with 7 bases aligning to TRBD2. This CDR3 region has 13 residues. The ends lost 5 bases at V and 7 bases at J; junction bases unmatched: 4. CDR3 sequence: CASSVAGVGELFF. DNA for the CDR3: TGTGCCAGCAGTGTGGCGGGAGTCGGGGAGCTGTTTTTT.

CDR3 coding DNA: TGTGCCAGCAGCTCGCCGGGACTAGGTTCCCACGAGCAGTACTTC. Residues: CASSSPGLGSHEQYF. The rearrangement uses TRBV7-2 and TRBJ2-7; 8 bases fit TRBD2. J was trimmed by 5 bases and V by 4 bases; bases with no gene match: 10. Germline CDR1 is SGHTA and CDR2 is FQGNSA. CDR3 length: 15 residues.